This TCR beta chain is from a study of shared clonotypes between healthy human individuals. TCRdb's copy holds only in-frame clones and misses some; the assay was immunoSEQ multiplex PCR. The table shows approximately 500,000 clones, with about 72% occurring only once. The V and J ends lost 5 bases and 4 bases respectively, with 10 bases between them. CDR3 length equals 13 residues. CDR1 and CDR2 (germline): SSHAT, FNYEAQ (reference sequence). The source of this sequence is a woman in her 40s in good health. Some clones in this sample may be carry-over from other donors' samples. The chain couples TRBV7-7 to TRBJ2-3; perhaps TRBD1 as D (5 bases). What was sequenced was PBMCs. CDR3 sequence reads: CASSLDRSDTQYF. The CDR3 DNA follows: TGTGCCAGCAGCCTAGACAGATCAGATACGCAGTATTTT.